Below, one T cell receptor beta chain is given with its context. As yet, its antigen is unknown. CDR3 length: 15 amino acids. Germline CDR1 reads WNHNN; CDR2 reads SYGVQD (reference sequence). Between the trimmed V and J ends, which lost 3 bases and 5 bases, there was a span of 13 bases. This record comes from a study of cytomegalovirus exposure and HLA in healthy donors. Primers for the PCR totalled 60 Vbeta and 13 Jbeta. Method: immunoSEQ multiplex PCR; TCRdb's copy keeps in-frame clones and lacks some. This sample's table has roughly 42,000 clones. Overall study findings and caveats: Compared with the roughly 670-donor mean, an Asian-associated ancestry cluster reportedly had fewer N-insertions, according to a later analysis.

J is TRBJ2-2 and V is TRBV10-1, with a weak D call TRBD1 (6 bases). Sequencing input: PBMCs. The source is a man younger than 40 in good health and CMV-seronegative. CDR3 sequence (DNA): TGCGCCAGCAGTGATTTTACAGGGAGTACCGGGGAGCTGTTTTTT. The encoded protein is CASSDFTGSTGELFF.